Following are 10 T cell receptor beta chains from one sample sequenced in a study of control samples from healthy donors and cancer patients. Sequenced by immunoSEQ multiplex PCR; TCRdb stores in-frame clones only, minus some. The sample holds roughly 50,000 clones, around 97% seen once. The sequencing input was blood. These receptors were collected from a young woman in good health.

The chain carries TRBV28 and TRBJ2-7; 7 bases are a match to TRBD1. CDR3 size: 15 residues. With 5 bases clipped from V and 6 bases from J, the junction kept 13 bases outside the gene matches. Germline-derived CDR1 and CDR2 are MDHEN and SYDVKM. CDR3 sequence: CASSQSTGVLGEQYF. The CDR3 region has the DNA TGTGCCAGCAGTCAGTCTACAGGGGTACTGGGCGAGCAGTACTTC. Together with reference TRBV28 and TRBJ2-7, the CDR3 gives the full variable domain: DVKVTQSSRYLVKRTGEKVFLECVQDMDHENMFWYRQDPGLGLRLIYFSYDVKMKEKGDIPEGYSVSREKKERFSLILESASTNQTSMYLCASSQSTGVLGEQYFGPGTRLTVT.

The chain employs TRBV28 and TRBJ2-3, with a possible D match to TRBD1 (6 bases). Germline V gene lookup returns CDR1 MDHEN and CDR2 SYDVKM. This CDR3 has 13 residues. V shed 5 bases and J shed 4 bases, with 10 bases lying between them. CDR3 residues: CASSSTGSDTQYF. CDR3 DNA sequence: TGTGCCAGCAGTAGTACAGGGTCAGATACGCAGTATTTT.

The chain employs TRBV2 and TRBJ1-3; D unresolved. CDR3 length: 14 amino acids. Trimming removed 11 bases at V and 2 bases at J, with 16 bases between. Germline V gene lookup returns CDR1 SNHLY and CDR2 FYNNEI. CDR3 region: CASLVGLTGNTIYF. CDR3 nucleotides: TGTGCCTCCCTCGTAGGGTTAACTGGAAACACCATATATTTT.

Details on this clone: Within the sample, other DNA sequences also encode this same CDR3. The chain recombines TRBV27 with TRBJ2-1; TRBD2 matches at 8 bases. Unmatched junction bases numbered 4, after V lost 6 bases and J lost 0 bases. CDR1 and CDR2 (germline): MNHEY, SMNVEV (reference sequence). The CDR3 sequence is 15 residues long. CDR3 amino acids: CASSLSGSSYNEQFF. The CDR3 DNA is TGTGCCAGCAGCCTAAGCGGGAGCTCCTACAATGAGCAGTTCTTC.

The chain carries TRBV7-8 and TRBJ2-5; the match to TRBD1 covers 9 bases. This CDR3 spans 15 amino acids. From germline, CDR1 is SGHVS and CDR2 FQNEAQ. V trimming: 4 bases; J trimming: 5 bases; junction bases outside the gene matches: 8. The CDR3 DNA reads as TGTGCCAGCAGCTCCAGCAAGGGACAGGGTGAGACCCAGTACTTC. Translated, it gives CASSSSKGQGETQYF. The full variable domain, its missing parts supplied by reference TRBV7-8 and TRBJ2-5, is GAGVSQSPRYKVAKRGQDVALRCDPISGHVSLFWYQQALGQGPEFLTYFQNEAQLDKSGLPSDRFFAERPEGSVSTLKIQRTQQEDSAVYLCASSSSKGQGETQYFGPGTRLLVL.

The chain recombines TRBV25-1 with TRBJ1-1; TRBD1 is a possible D gene (6 bases). The CDR3 runs 15 residues. The V end lost 6 bases, the J end lost 0 bases, and 14 bases lay between the germline ends. Per germline, CDR1 MGHDK and CDR2 SYGVNS. CDR3 DNA: TGTGCCAGCAGGGCCATGGGGGGCATGAACACTGAAGCTTTCTTT. Its protein is CASRAMGGMNTEAFF.

CDR3 coding DNA: TGCGCCAGCAGCTTGGACGGACCGAACACCGGGGAGCTGTTTTTT. Translated: CASSLDGPNTGELFF. J is TRBJ2-2 and V is TRBV5-1; D is undetermined. Trimming cost V 0 bases and J 0 bases, with 6 bases left between them. Germline loops: CDR1 SGHRS, CDR2 YFSETQ. This CDR3 has 15 amino acids.

The chain joins TRBV28 to TRBJ2-7; maybe TRBD2 (6 bases). V lost 4 bases and J lost 1, with 11 bases in between. Germline V gene lookup returns CDR1 MDHEN and CDR2 SYDVKM. This CDR3 comprises 14 residues. The CDR3 region is CASSYGRGSYEQYF. DNA for the CDR3: TGTGCCAGCAGTTACGGGAGAGGATCCTACGAGCAGTACTTC. The full variable domain, completed using reference TRBV28 and TRBJ2-7, is DVKVTQSSRYLVKRTGEKVFLECVQDMDHENMFWYRQDPGLGLRLIYFSYDVKMKEKGDIPEGYSVSREKKERFSLILESASTNQTSMYLCASSYGRGSYEQYFGPGTRLTVT.

The chain joins TRBV24-1 to TRBJ2-1; 14 bases match TRBD2. The germline CDR1 and CDR2 sequences are KGHDR and SFDVKD. The ends lost 4 bases at V and 4 bases at J; junction bases unmatched: 5. CDR3 length: 17 amino acids. The CDR3 spells CATSEGTSGSIYNEQFF. CDR3 nucleotide sequence: TGTGCCACCAGTGAGGGGACTAGCGGGAGCATATACAATGAGCAGTTCTTC.

J is TRBJ1-5 and V is TRBV5-6, with D unclear. This CDR3 contains 16 residues. Germline V lookup: CDR1 SGHDT, CDR2 YYEEEE. V was trimmed by 2 bases and J by 2 bases, leaving 14 bases between them. The CDR3 DNA reads as TGTGCCAGCAGCTTCGGCGGCGTTTGGGGCAATCAGCCCCAGCATTTT. This encodes CASSFGGVWGNQPQHF.